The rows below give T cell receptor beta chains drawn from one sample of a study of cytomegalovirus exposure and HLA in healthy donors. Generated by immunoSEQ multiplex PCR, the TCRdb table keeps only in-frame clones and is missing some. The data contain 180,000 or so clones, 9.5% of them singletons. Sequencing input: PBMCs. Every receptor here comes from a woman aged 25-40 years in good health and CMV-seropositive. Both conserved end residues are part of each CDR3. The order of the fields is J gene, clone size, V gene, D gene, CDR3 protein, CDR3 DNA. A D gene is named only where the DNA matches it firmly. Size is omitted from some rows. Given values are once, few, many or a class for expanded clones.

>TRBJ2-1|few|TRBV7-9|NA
CASSLLGEGDNEQFF
TGTGCCAGCAGCTTATTGGGGGAGGGGGACAATGAGCAGTTCTTC
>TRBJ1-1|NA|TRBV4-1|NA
CASSPRPLDLIRDTEAFF
TGCGCCAGCAGCCCTCGACCACTCGACCTAATCAGGGACACTGAAGCTTTCTTT
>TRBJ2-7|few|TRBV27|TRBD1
CASSSLDRSVHLYEQYF
TGTGCCAGCAGTTCCCTGGACAGGTCTGTGCATCTCTACGAGCAGTACTTC
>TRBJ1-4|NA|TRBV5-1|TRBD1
CASSNRDREEKLFF
TGCGCCAGCAGCAACCGGGACAGGGAGGAAAAACTGTTTTTT
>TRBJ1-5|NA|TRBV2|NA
CASREGLRQPQHF
TGTGCCAGCAGAGAGGGTTTAAGACAGCCCCAGCATTTT
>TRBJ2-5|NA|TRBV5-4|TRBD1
CASSSRTGGPQETQYF
TGTGCCAGCAGCTCCCGGACAGGGGGCCCACAAGAGACCCAGTACTTC
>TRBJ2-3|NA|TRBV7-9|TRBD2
CASSPGLAGEGF
TGTGCCAGCAGCCCCGGACTAGCGGGAGAGGGTTTT
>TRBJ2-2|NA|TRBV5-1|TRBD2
CASSLLLAGSTGELFF
TGCGCCAGCAGCCTACTATTAGCGGGATCGACCGGGGAGCTGTTTTTT
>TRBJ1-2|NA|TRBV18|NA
CASSPRREDGYTF
TGTGCCAGCTCACCACGCAGAGAGGATGGCTACACCTTC
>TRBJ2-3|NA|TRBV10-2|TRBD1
CASSDDRGGTDTQYF
TGCGCCAGCAGCGACGACAGGGGGGGTACAGATACGCAGTATTTT
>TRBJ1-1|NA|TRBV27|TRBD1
CASSLLAEGAITEAFF
TGTGCCAGCAGTTTATTAGCTGAGGGGGCAATCACTGAAGCTTTCTTT
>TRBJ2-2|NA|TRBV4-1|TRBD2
CASSLEREDATGELFF
TGCGCCAGCAGCCTGGAGCGGGAGGACGCCACCGGGGAGCTGTTTTTT
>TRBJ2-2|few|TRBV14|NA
CASSQAQGRRYTGELFF
TGTGCCAGCAGCCAAGCACAGGGACGTAGATACACCGGGGAGCTGTTTTTT
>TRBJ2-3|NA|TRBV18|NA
CASRGASDTQYF
TGTGCCAGCCGCGGGGCGTCAGATACGCAGTATTTT
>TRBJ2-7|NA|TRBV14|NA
CASSQGPTYYEQYF
TGTGCCAGCAGCCAGGGCCCGACCTACTACGAGCAGTACTTC
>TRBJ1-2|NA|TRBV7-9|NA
CASSGEGYGYTF
TGTGCCAGCAGCGGCGAGGGCTATGGCTACACCTTC
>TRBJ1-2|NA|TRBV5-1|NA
CASSLAGFEGYTF
TGCGCCAGCAGCTTGGCAGGGTTTGAGGGCTACACCTTC
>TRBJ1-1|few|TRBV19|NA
CASSITPTGNTEAFF
TGTGCCAGTAGTATTACCCCGACAGGGAACACTGAAGCTTTCTTT
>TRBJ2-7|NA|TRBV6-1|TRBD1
CASSRGGQGNEQYF
TGTGCCAGCAGTCGCGGGGGACAGGGCAACGAGCAGTACTTC
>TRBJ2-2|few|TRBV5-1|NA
CASSLGVTGYGELFF
TGCGCCAGCAGCTTGGGGGTGACCGGGTACGGGGAGCTGTTTTTT
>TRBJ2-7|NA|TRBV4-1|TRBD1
CASSHDTGTGGSEQYF
TGCGCCAGCAGCCATGACACTGGGACAGGGGGCTCCGAGCAGTACTTC
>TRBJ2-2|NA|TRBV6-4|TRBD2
CASRDYLGGELFF
TGTGCAAGCCGGGACTACCTCGGCGGGGAGCTGTTTTTT
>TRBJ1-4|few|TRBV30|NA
CAWTETANEKLFF
TGTGCCTGGACCGAAACAGCTAATGAAAAACTGTTTTTT
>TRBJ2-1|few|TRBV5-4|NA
CASSSQFAAHEQFF
TGTGCCAGCAGCTCCCAATTTGCGGCCCATGAGCAGTTCTTC
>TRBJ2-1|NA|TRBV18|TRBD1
CASSPGQLYNEQFF
TGTGCCAGCTCACCGGGACAGCTCTACAATGAGCAGTTCTTC
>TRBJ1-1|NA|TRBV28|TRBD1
CASSTPTGNTEAFF
TGTGCCAGCAGTACCCCGACAGGGAATACTGAAGCTTTCTTT
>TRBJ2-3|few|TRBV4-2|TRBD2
CASRRTSGTPGRDTQYF
TGTGCCAGCAGAAGGACTAGCGGTACCCCGGGGAGGGATACGCAGTATTTT
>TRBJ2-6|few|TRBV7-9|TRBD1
CASSPGTGGLYTGANVLTF
TGTGCCAGCAGCCCCGGGACAGGGGGCCTATACACTGGGGCCAACGTCCTGACTTTC
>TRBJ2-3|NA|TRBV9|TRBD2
CASSVGYGRARDTQYF
TGTGCCAGCAGCGTAGGTTACGGGAGGGCCAGGGATACGCAGTATTTT
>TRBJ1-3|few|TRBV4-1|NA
CASSQEWGRENTIYF
TGCGCCAGCAGCCAAGAATGGGGGAGGGAAAACACCATATATTTT
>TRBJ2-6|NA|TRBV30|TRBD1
CAGWTGSLSGANVLTF
TGTGCCGGGTGGACAGGTTCTCTCTCTGGGGCCAACGTCCTGACTTTC
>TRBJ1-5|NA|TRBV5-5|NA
CASSFGQRRGGNQPQHF
TGTGCCAGCAGCTTTGGCCAGAGACGGGGAGGCAATCAGCCCCAGCATTTT
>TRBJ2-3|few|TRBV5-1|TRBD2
CASSGTSGSGDTQYF
TGCGCCAGCTCCGGGACTAGCGGGAGTGGAGATACGCAGTATTTT
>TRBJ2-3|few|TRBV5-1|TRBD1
CASSLAEGQGPPGAQYF
TGCGCCAGCAGCTTGGCCGAGGGACAGGGGCCCCCGGGTGCGCAGTATTTT
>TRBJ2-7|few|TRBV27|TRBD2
CASSLGHSGKSNEQYF
TGTGCCAGCAGTCTAGGCCATAGCGGGAAGTCGAACGAGCAGTACTTC
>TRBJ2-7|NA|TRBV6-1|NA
CASSPGVPLEQYF
TGTGCCAGCAGTCCGGGGGTACCCCTCGAGCAGTACTTC
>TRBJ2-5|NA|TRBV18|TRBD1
CASSGQPTLETQYF
TGTGCCAGCTCGGGACAGCCCACCTTGGAGACCCAGTACTTC
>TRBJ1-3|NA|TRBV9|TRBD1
CASSEAGGSGNTIYF
TGTGCCAGCAGCGAAGCAGGGGGCTCTGGAAACACCATATATTTT
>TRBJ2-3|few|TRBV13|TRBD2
CASNGREYGTQYF
TGTGCCAGCAATGGGCGGGAGTATGGTACGCAGTATTTT
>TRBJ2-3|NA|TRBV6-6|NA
CASSPRDTQYF
TGTGCCAGCAGCCCCCGAGATACGCAGTATTTT
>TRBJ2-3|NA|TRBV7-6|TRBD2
CASSLAPPASGSPDTQYF
TGTGCCAGCAGCTTAGCGCCGCCGGCTAGCGGGAGCCCAGATACGCAGTATTTT
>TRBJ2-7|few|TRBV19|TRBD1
CASGIGQGPYEQYF
TGTGCCAGTGGTATTGGACAGGGACCCTACGAGCAGTACTTC